Listed below are T cell receptor beta chains from one sample, sequenced in a study of blood T cell repertoires in COVID-19. Generated by immunoSEQ multiplex PCR, the TCRdb table keeps only in-frame clones and is missing some. The table records over 120,000 clones, 88% of them present only once. Material for sequencing was peripheral blood. The source is an older man with acute or convalescent COVID-19. Both conserved end residues are part of each CDR3. The D gene is left open where the match is weak. Size is omitted from some rows. Given values are once, few, many or a class for expanded clones.

clone size: -; J gene: TRBJ2-3; V gene: TRBV21-1; D gene: -; CDR3 protein: CASRWDRPSTDTQYF; CDR3 DNA: TGTGCCAGCAGGTGGGACAGACCTAGCACAGATACGCAGTATTTT
clone size: -; J gene: TRBJ1-5; V gene: TRBV7-9; D gene: -; CDR3 protein: CASSPLRDQPQHF; CDR3 DNA: TGTGCCAGCAGCCCCCTACGTGATCAGCCCCAGCATTTT
clone size: -; J gene: TRBJ1-5; V gene: TRBV6-4; D gene: TRBD1; CDR3 protein: CASSRDRGNQPQHF; CDR3 DNA: TGTGCCAGCAGCCGGGACAGGGGAAATCAGCCCCAGCATTTT
clone size: -; J gene: TRBJ1-4; V gene: TRBV2; D gene: TRBD1; CDR3 protein: CASSGQGAGEKLFF; CDR3 DNA: TGTGCCAGCAGTGGCCAGGGGGCGGGGGAAAAACTGTTTTTT
clone size: -; J gene: TRBJ1-2; V gene: TRBV19; D gene: TRBD1; CDR3 protein: CASTGEEGTVRNYGYTF; CDR3 DNA: TGTGCCAGTACGGGAGAGGAGGGGACAGTTAGGAACTATGGCTACACCTTC
clone size: -; J gene: TRBJ1-4; V gene: TRBV28; D gene: TRBD1; CDR3 protein: CASTSSTGGNEKLFF; CDR3 DNA: TGTGCCAGCACTTCTTCGACAGGGGGCAATGAAAAACTGTTTTTT
clone size: -; J gene: TRBJ1-1; V gene: TRBV5-1; D gene: -; CDR3 protein: CASSLQGQSMNTEAFF; CDR3 DNA: TGCGCCAGCAGCTTGCAAGGACAGTCAATGAACACTGAAGCTTTCTTT
clone size: few; J gene: TRBJ2-1; V gene: TRBV7-9; D gene: -; CDR3 protein: CASSPIQGSAYNEQFF; CDR3 DNA: TGTGCCAGCAGCCCCATCCAGGGGTCAGCCTACAATGAGCAGTTCTTC
clone size: -; J gene: TRBJ1-5; V gene: TRBV4-1; D gene: -; CDR3 protein: CASSQDVIRRGYNQPQHF; CDR3 DNA: TGCGCCAGCAGCCAAGACGTAATTAGGAGAGGATACAATCAGCCCCAGCATTTT
clone size: -; J gene: TRBJ1-6; V gene: TRBV11-2; D gene: -; CDR3 protein: CASSLEGGVSPLHF; CDR3 DNA: TGTGCCAGCAGCTTAGAGGGGGGGGTTTCACCCCTCCACTTT
clone size: -; J gene: TRBJ1-3; V gene: TRBV2; D gene: TRBD1; CDR3 protein: CATSRGTGSGNTIYF; CDR3 DNA: TGTGCCACCTCCCGCGGGACAGGCTCGGGAAACACCATATATTTT
clone size: -; J gene: TRBJ1-2; V gene: TRBV6-5; D gene: -; CDR3 protein: CASIRLESNYGYTF; CDR3 DNA: TGTGCCAGCATCAGGCTCGAGTCTAACTATGGCTACACCTTC
clone size: -; J gene: TRBJ2-1; V gene: TRBV5-1; D gene: -; CDR3 protein: CASSPAGNEQFF; CDR3 DNA: TGCGCCAGCAGCCCGGCAGGGAATGAGCAGTTCTTC
clone size: -; J gene: TRBJ1-4; V gene: TRBV2; D gene: -; CDR3 protein: CASSTLTGRQEKLFF; CDR3 DNA: TGTGCCAGCAGTACCCTGACAGGCCGCCAGGAAAAACTGTTTTTT
clone size: -; J gene: TRBJ1-2; V gene: TRBV5-8; D gene: -; CDR3 protein: CASSLWQGLGYTF; CDR3 DNA: TGTGCCAGCAGCTTGTGGCAGGGGCTTGGCTACACCTTC
clone size: -; J gene: TRBJ2-3; V gene: TRBV18; D gene: TRBD1; CDR3 protein: CASSPGQTGLDTQYF; CDR3 DNA: TGTGCCAGCTCACCGGGACAGACGGGGTTGGATACGCAGTATTTT
clone size: -; J gene: TRBJ1-5; V gene: TRBV6-1; D gene: -; CDR3 protein: CASSEQGNQPQHF; CDR3 DNA: TGTGCCAGCAGTGAGCAGGGGAATCAGCCCCAGCATTTT
clone size: -; J gene: TRBJ2-7; V gene: TRBV10-1; D gene: TRBD2; CDR3 protein: CAGSVTSGSPLYEQYF; CDR3 DNA: TGCGCCGGGAGTGTGACTAGCGGGAGTCCTCTCTACGAGCAGTACTTC
clone size: -; J gene: TRBJ1-2; V gene: TRBV14; D gene: -; CDR3 protein: CASSHPEARGYTF; CDR3 DNA: TGTGCCAGCAGCCACCCTGAGGCCCGTGGCTACACCTTC
clone size: -; J gene: TRBJ2-7; V gene: TRBV7-2; D gene: TRBD1; CDR3 protein: CASSQRQGSDEQYF; CDR3 DNA: TGTGCCAGCAGCCAAAGACAGGGGTCGGACGAGCAGTACTTC
clone size: -; J gene: TRBJ1-1; V gene: TRBV29-1; D gene: -; CDR3 protein: CSVVRPNTEAFF; CDR3 DNA: TGCAGCGTTGTGAGGCCAAACACTGAAGCTTTCTTT
clone size: -; J gene: TRBJ1-1; V gene: TRBV7-8; D gene: TRBD1; CDR3 protein: CASSLGQGLNTEAFF; CDR3 DNA: TGTGCCAGCAGCTTGGGACAGGGGTTGAACACTGAAGCTTTCTTT
clone size: -; J gene: TRBJ1-5; V gene: TRBV27; D gene: -; CDR3 protein: CASSIRGSNQPQHF; CDR3 DNA: TGTGCCAGCAGTATCAGGGGTAGCAATCAGCCCCAGCATTTT
clone size: -; J gene: TRBJ2-7; V gene: TRBV6-6; D gene: TRBD2; CDR3 protein: CASSRLAGGGYEQYF; CDR3 DNA: TGTGCCAGCAGTCGTTTAGCGGGAGGCGGGTACGAGCAGTACTTC
clone size: -; J gene: TRBJ2-7; V gene: TRBV9; D gene: -; CDR3 protein: CASSVSSVPYEQYF; CDR3 DNA: TGTGCCAGCAGCGTTTCTAGCGTCCCCTACGAGCAGTACTTC
clone size: -; J gene: TRBJ2-2; V gene: TRBV5-4; D gene: -; CDR3 protein: CASSGGGNTGELFF; CDR3 DNA: TGTGCCAGCTCGGGGGGCGGGAACACCGGGGAGCTGTTTTTT
clone size: -; J gene: TRBJ2-3; V gene: TRBV9; D gene: -; CDR3 protein: CASSPRSGGSDTQYF; CDR3 DNA: TGTGCCAGCAGCCCGCGGAGCGGAGGTTCAGATACGCAGTATTTT
clone size: -; J gene: TRBJ1-1; V gene: TRBV12-3/TRBV12-4; D gene: -; CDR3 protein: CASSFQLQVEAFF; CDR3 DNA: TGTGCCAGCAGTTTCCAACTCCAGGTGGAAGCTTTCTTT
clone size: -; J gene: TRBJ2-3; V gene: TRBV6-1; D gene: -; CDR3 protein: CASSELGAFTDTQYF; CDR3 DNA: TGTGCCAGCAGTGAACTGGGGGCATTTACAGATACGCAGTATTTT
clone size: few; J gene: TRBJ1-3; V gene: TRBV11-2; D gene: -; CDR3 protein: CASSAQSGNTIYF; CDR3 DNA: TGTGCCAGCAGCGCACAATCTGGAAACACCATATATTTT
clone size: -; J gene: TRBJ1-5; V gene: TRBV6-4; D gene: -; CDR3 protein: CASSPEEGQPQHF; CDR3 DNA: TGTGCCAGCAGCCCCGAGGAAGGCCAGCCCCAGCATTTT